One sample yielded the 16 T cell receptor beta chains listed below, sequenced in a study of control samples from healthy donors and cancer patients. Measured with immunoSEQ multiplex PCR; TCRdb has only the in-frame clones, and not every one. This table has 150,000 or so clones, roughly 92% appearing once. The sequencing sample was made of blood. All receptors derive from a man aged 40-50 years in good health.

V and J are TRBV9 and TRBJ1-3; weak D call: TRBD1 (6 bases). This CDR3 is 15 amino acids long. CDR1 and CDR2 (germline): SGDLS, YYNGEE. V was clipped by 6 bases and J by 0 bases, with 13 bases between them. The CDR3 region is CASTEQGHSGNTIYF. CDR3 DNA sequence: TGTGCCAGCACCGAACAGGGCCACTCTGGAAACACCATATATTTT.

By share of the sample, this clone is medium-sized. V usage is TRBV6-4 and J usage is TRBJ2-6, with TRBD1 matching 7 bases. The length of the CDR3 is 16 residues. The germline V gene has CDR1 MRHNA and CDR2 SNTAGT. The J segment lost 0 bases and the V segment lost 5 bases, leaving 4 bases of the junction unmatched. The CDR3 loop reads CASSRDSHSGANVLTF. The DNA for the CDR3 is TGTGCCAGCAGTAGGGACAGCCACTCTGGGGCCAACGTCCTGACTTTC.

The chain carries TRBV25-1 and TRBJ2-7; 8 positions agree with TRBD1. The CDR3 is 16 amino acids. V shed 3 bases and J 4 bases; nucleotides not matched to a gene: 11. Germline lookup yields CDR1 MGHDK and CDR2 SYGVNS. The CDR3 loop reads CASSDSTGGLEYEQYF. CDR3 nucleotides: TGTGCCAGCAGTGATTCCACAGGGGGTCTCGAATACGAGCAGTACTTC.

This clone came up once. The CDR3 DNA reads as TGTGCCAGTATTACAGGGGATTCTGGCTACACCTTC. It yields the protein CASITGDSGYTF. The chain employs TRBV14 and TRBJ1-2, with TRBD1 matching over 7 bases. Germline values: CDR1 SGHDN, CDR2 FVKESK. This CDR3 has 12 residues. Germline trimming cut 9 bases from V and 7 bases from J; bases unmatched to any gene: 8.

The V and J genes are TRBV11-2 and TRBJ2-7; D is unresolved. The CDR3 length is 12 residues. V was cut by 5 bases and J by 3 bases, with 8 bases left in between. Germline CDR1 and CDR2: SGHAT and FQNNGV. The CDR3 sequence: CASSPYNYEQYF. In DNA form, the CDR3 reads TGTGCCAGCAGCCCGTACAACTACGAGCAGTACTTC.

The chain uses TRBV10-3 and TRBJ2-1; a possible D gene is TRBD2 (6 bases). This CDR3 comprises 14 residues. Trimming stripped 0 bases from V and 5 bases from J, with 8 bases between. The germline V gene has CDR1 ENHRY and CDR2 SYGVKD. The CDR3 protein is CAISESLANNEQFF. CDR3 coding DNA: TGTGCCATCAGTGAGTCCCTAGCGAACAATGAGCAGTTCTTC.

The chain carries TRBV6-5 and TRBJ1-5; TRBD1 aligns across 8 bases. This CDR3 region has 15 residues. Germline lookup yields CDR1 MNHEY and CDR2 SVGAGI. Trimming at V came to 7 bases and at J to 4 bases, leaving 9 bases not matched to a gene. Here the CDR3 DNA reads TGTGCCAGCACCACAGGACAGGGTGGTAATCAGCCCCAGCATTTT. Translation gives CASTTGQGGNQPQHF.

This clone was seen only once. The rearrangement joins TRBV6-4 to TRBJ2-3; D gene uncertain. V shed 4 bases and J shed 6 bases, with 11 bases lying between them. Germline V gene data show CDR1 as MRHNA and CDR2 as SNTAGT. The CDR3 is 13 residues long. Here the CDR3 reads CASSANLGDTQYF. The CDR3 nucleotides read TGTGCCAGCAGTGCAAACCTTGGGGATACGCAGTATTTT.

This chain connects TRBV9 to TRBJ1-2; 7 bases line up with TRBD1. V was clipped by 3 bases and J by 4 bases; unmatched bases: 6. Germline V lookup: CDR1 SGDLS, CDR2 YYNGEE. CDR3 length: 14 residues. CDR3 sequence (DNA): TGTGCCAGCAGCGCCCCAGGGGGGGCCTATGGCTACACCTTC. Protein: CASSAPGGAYGYTF.

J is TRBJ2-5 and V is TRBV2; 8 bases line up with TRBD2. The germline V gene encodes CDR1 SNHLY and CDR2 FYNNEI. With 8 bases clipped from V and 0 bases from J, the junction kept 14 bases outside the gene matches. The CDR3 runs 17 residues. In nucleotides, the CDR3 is TGTGCCAGCCCCGGAGCCAGCGGGGGTTGGTACCAAGAGACCCAGTACTTC. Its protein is CASPGASGGWYQETQYF.

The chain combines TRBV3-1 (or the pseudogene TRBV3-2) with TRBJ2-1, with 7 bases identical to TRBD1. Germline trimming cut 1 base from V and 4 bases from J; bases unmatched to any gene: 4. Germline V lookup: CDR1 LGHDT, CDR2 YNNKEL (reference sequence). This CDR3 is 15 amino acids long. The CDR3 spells CASSQGRGLYNEQFF. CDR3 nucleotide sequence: TGTGCCAGCAGCCAAGGAAGGGGGCTTTACAATGAGCAGTTCTTC.

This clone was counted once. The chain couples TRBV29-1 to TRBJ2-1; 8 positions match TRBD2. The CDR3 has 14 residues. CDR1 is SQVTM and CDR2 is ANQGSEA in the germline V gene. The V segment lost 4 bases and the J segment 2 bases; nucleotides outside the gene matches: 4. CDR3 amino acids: CSVAGGQAYNEQFF. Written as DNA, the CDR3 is TGCAGCGTTGCGGGGGGGCAAGCCTACAATGAGCAGTTCTTC.

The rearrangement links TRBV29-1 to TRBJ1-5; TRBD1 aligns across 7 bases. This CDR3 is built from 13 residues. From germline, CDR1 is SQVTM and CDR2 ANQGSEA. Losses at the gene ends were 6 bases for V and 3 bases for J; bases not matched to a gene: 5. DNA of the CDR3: TGCAGCGTCCAAGGGGGCGTCAATCAGCCCCAGCATTTT. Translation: CSVQGGVNQPQHF.

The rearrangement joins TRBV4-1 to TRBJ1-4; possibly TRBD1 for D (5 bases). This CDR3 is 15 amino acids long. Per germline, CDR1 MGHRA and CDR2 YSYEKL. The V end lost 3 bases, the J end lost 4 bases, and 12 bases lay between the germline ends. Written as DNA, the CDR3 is TGCGCCAGCAGCCAGGGGCCCGCCGTTAATGAAAAACTGTTTTTT. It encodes CASSQGPAVNEKLFF.

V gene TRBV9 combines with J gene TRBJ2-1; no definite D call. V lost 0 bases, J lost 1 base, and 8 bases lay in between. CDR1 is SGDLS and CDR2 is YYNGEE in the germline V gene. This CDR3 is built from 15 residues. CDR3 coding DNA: TGTGCCAGCAGCGTAGGTGTGGGGTCCTACAATGAGCAGTTCTTC. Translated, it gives CASSVGVGSYNEQFF.

CDR3 coding DNA: TGTGCCAGCAGTTTGGCGGGAAACTACGAGCAGTACTTC. Amino acid sequence: CASSLAGNYEQYF. This chain uses TRBV28 with TRBJ2-7; possibly TRBD2 for D (6 bases). This CDR3 is 13 amino acids long. Germline V CDR1 and CDR2: MDHEN, SYDVKM. V was pared by 3 bases and J by 3 bases, with 9 bases between.